This TCR beta chain was documented in a study of blood T cell repertoires in COVID-19 (dated by TCRdb to 2019 to 2021). For the study in its entirety: Collaborator samples came from the United States, Italy and Spain and covered acute and convalescent phases of COVID-19. The prospective study material was composed of cDNA or gDNA derived from T cells, B-cell-depleted T cells, or PBMCs. Deeply sampled blood TCRbeta repertoires from subjects exposed to, actively infected with, or recovered from COVID-19 were included in the dataset. The repertoires were made available in a free public database intended to serve as a resource for research on the immune response to SARS-CoV-2. Samples came from the ongoing ImmuneRACE study (first 160 participants) plus 1,254 subjects from 6 global collaborators. Nearly every sample came with metadata listing a de-identified subject ID, COVID-19 status, age in years and sex. HLA class I and class II types, where available, came from metadata supplied by the sample provider rather than from assay-based typing.

One collaborating source in Seattle enrolled patients while the patients were actively infected and followed the patients over time throughout the course of disease. Each collaborating institution followed its own protocols to collect whole blood in K2EDTA tubes. For TCRbeta analysis, collaborators shipped samples in one of three forms: frozen whole blood, isolated PBMCs, or DNA extracted from either of those sample types. Reading from cysteine to phenylalanine, the CDR3 counts 15 amino acids. CDR3 DNA is the only sequence kept; it has 45 bases, read in frame from the first base. V loses 5 bases at its end and J loses 4 bases; junction bases beyond the gene matches: 7. In the germline V gene, CDR1 corresponds to SGHTA and CDR2 to FQGTGA. Findings and caveats that apply to the study as a whole: Clinical and demographic metadata were provided uncurated, with the amount varying by source and participant.

The immunoSEQ Assay, a bias-controlled multiplex PCR, was used to amplify TCRbeta CDR3 regions from genomic DNA. From the authors' description of their analysis: Nucleated cell counts per sample were estimated from amplification of reference gene primers within the assay. To quantify the absolute abundance of each unique TCRbeta CDR3 rearrangement, sequence reads were collapsed and filtered. For each sample, productive Simpson clonality was calculated by taking the square root of Simpson's diversity index across productive rearrangements. TCRdb mirrors the immuneACCESS table, restricted to in-frame sequences. Some clones are absent from its copies; in checked studies, under half trace to an unresolved V gene, and the reason for the others is unknown. The V and J calls and clone size come from that table; D and trimming were worked out from the DNA. This sample lists roughly 180,000 clones; about 85% were detected once. The ten largest clones represent around 5% of the sample.

Turning to this clone: The antigen this receptor binds is unknown. Base qualities were left out, and no much larger clone turns up one base away.

Sequencing input: peripheral blood. The V gene is TRBV7-3 and the J gene is TRBJ2-3; 9 nucleotides in the junction match TRBD1. The receptor was isolated from a woman aged 50 to 65 with COVID-19, enrolled during active disease. The CDR3 region: CASSRGQGQADTQYF. The sequenced DNA is TGTGCCAGCAGCCGCGGACAGGGGCAGGCAGATACGCAGTATTTT. The reference TRBV7-3 and TRBJ2-3 proteins fill in what lies around the CDR3, so the full variable domain reads GAGVSQTPSNKVTEKGKYVELRCDPISGHTALYWYRQSLGQGPEFLIYFQGTGAADDSGLPNDRFFAVRPEGSVSTLKIQRTERGDSAVYLCASSRGQGQADTQYFGPGTRLTVL.